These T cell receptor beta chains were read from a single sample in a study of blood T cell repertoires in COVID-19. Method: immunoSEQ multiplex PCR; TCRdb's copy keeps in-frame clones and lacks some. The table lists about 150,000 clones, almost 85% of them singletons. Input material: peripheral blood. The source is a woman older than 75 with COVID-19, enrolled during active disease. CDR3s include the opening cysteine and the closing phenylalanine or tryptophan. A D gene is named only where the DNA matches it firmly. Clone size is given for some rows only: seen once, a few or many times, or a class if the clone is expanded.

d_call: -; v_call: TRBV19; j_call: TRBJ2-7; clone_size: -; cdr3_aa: CASSMVGTVGEQYF; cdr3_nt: TGTGCCAGTAGTATGGTTGGGACTGTGGGGGAGCAGTACTTC
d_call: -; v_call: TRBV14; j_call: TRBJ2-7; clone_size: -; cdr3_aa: CASSPAGPYEQYF; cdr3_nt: TGTGCCAGCAGCCCGGCAGGGCCCTACGAGCAGTACTTC
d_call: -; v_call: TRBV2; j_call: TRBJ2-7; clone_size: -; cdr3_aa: CASRLEGRLNYEQYF; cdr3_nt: TGTGCCAGTAGGCTTGAGGGCAGACTTAACTACGAGCAGTACTTC
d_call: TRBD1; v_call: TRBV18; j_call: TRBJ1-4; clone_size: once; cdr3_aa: CASSPRTGQDEKLFF; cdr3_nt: TGTGCCAGCTCACCACGTACCGGACAGGATGAAAAACTGTTTTTT
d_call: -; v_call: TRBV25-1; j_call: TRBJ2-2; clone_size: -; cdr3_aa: CASQTPRTGRGTGELFF; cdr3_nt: TGTGCCAGCCAAACCCCAAGGACGGGAAGGGGGACCGGGGAGCTGTTTTTT
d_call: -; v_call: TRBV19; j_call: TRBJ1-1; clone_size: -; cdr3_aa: CASSILETGGQAFF; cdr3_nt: TGTGCCAGTAGTATACTTGAGACAGGAGGCCAAGCTTTCTTT
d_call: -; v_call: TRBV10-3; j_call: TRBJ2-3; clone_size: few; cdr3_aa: CASTGTDTQYF; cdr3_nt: TGTGCCAGTACAGGGACAGATACGCAGTATTTT
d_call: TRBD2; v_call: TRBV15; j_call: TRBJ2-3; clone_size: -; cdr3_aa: CATSRDLAGAEDTQYF; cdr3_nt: TGTGCCACCAGCAGAGATCTAGCGGGGGCGGAAGATACGCAGTATTTT
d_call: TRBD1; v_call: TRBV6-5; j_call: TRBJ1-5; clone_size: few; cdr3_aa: CASRQGWSNQPQHF; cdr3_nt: TGTGCCAGCCGACAGGGCTGGAGCAATCAGCCCCAGCATTTT
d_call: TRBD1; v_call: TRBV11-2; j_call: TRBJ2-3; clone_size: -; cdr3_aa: CASSLDRGPDTQYF; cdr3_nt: TGTGCCAGCAGCTTAGACAGGGGGCCAGATACGCAGTATTTT
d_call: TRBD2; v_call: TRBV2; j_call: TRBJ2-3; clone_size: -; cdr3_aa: CASSEASGITDTQYF; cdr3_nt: TGTGCCAGCAGTGAAGCTAGCGGGATAACAGATACGCAGTATTTT
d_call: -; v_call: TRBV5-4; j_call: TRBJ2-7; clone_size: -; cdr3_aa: CASSLSLGGDYEQYF; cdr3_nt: TGTGCCAGCAGCTTGTCGCTAGGTGGAGACTACGAGCAGTACTTC
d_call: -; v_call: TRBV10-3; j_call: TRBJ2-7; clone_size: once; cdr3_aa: CATSLDRPTYEQYF; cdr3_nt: TGTGCCACCTCACTAGACAGGCCGACCTACGAGCAGTACTTC
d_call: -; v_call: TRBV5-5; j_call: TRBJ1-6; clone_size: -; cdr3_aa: CASSLEPGNNSPLHF; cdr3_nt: TGTGCCAGCAGCTTGGAACCAGGGAATAATTCACCCCTCCACTTT
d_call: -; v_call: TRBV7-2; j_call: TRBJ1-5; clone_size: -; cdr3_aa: CASSPGRGGAGGNQPQHF; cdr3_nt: TGTGCCAGCAGCCCGGGTAGGGGGGGCGCGGGTGGCAATCAGCCCCAGCATTTT
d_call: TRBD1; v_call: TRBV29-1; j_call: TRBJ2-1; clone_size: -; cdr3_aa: CSVRLGTEHYNEQFF; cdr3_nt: TGCAGCGTTCGTCTCGGGACAGAGCATTACAATGAGCAGTTCTTC
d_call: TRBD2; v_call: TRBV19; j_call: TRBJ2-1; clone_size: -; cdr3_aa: CASNRLAGEWDEQFF; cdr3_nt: TGTGCCAGTAATAGACTAGCGGGAGAATGGGATGAGCAGTTCTTC
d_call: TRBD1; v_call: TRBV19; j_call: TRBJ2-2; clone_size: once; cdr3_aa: CASSPRQGVSGELFF; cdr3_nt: TGTGCCAGTAGTCCCCGACAGGGGGTTTCCGGGGAGCTGTTTTTT
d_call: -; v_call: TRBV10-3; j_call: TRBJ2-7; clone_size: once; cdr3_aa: CAISESIYEQYF; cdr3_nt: TGTGCCATCAGTGAGTCCATCTACGAGCAGTACTTC
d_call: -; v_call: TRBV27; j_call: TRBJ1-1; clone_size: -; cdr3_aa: CASSLGAGVVTEAFF; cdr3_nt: TGTGCCAGCAGTTTGGGGGCGGGGGTGGTCACTGAAGCTTTCTTT
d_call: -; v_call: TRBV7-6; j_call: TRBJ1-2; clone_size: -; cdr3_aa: CASSPGPNYGYTF; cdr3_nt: TGTGCCAGCAGCCCAGGCCCGAACTATGGCTACACCTTC
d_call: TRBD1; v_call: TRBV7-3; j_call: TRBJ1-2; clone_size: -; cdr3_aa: CASSSQGADGYTF; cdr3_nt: TGTGCCAGCAGCTCACAGGGGGCTGATGGCTACACCTTC
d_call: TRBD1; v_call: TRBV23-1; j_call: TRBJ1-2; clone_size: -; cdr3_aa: CASSLGTGDGYTF; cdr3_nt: TGCGCCAGCAGTCTCGGGACAGGGGATGGCTACACCTTC
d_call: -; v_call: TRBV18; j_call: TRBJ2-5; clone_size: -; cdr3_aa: CASSPLGGLQLGGQETQYF; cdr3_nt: TGTGCCAGCTCACCCCTTGGCGGACTCCAACTAGGCGGCCAAGAGACCCAGTACTTC
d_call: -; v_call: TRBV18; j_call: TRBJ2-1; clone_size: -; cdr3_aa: CASSPRGGHEQFF; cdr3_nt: TGTGCCAGCTCACCTAGGGGGGGCCATGAGCAGTTCTTC
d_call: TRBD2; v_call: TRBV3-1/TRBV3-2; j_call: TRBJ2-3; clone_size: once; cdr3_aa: CASSRMGSGGYTQYF; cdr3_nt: TGTGCCAGCAGCCGGATGGGTAGCGGGGGTTATACGCAGTATTTT